The 21 T cell receptor beta chains given below trace back to one sample, sequenced in a study of T cell changes during pregnancy in multiple sclerosis. Generated by immunoSEQ multiplex PCR, the TCRdb table keeps only in-frame clones and is missing some. The sample carries some 120,000 clones, approximately 94% recorded once. The sequencing used peripheral blood, collected before pregnancy. All receptors come from a female donor with multiple sclerosis, enrolled in a pregnancy study.

The DNA of the CDR3 is TGTGCCAGCAGTCAGGGCAATGAGCAGTTCTTC. Amino acids: CASSQGNEQFF. The chain combines TRBV6-1 with TRBJ2-1, with a tentative D call TRBD1 (5 bases). This CDR3 spans 11 amino acids. Germline V CDR1 and CDR2: MNHNS, SASEGT. Trimming removed 5 bases from V and 6 bases from J, with 5 bases in between.

The gene calls are TRBV7-9 and TRBJ1-2; D call uncertain. V was cut by 5 bases and J by 3 bases, with 16 bases left in between. The germline V gene encodes CDR1 SEHNR and CDR2 FQNEAQ (reference sequence). The CDR3 contains 15 residues. In DNA form, the CDR3 reads TGTGCCAGCAGCGGCCGGGAAGGGTGGGACTATGGCTACACCTTC. Translation: CASSGREGWDYGYTF.

This chain joins TRBV5-1 and TRBJ2-2; D possibly corresponds to TRBD1 (7 bases). V gave up 3 bases and J gave up 7 bases, with 16 bases separating them. Germline values: CDR1 SGHRS, CDR2 YFSETQ. The CDR3 is 15 residues long. In DNA, the CDR3 is TGCGCCAGCAGCTCCTCGGAGGGGGCAATCGGGGAGCTGTTTTTT. Its translation is CASSSSEGAIGELFF.

In its sample, this clone was seen once. CDR3 nucleotide sequence: TGTGCCAGTAGTACTGGGCGGGACAGGGTAACTGAAGCTTTCTTT. Translated, it gives CASSTGRDRVTEAFF. V and J are TRBV19 and TRBJ1-1; 9 bases are a match to TRBD1. The germline V gene encodes CDR1 LNHDA and CDR2 SQIVND (reference sequence). Trimming took 4 bases from V and 5 from J; bases not matched to a gene: 8. The CDR3 is 15 amino acids.

CDR3 amino acids: CASSVAAGVRDTQYF. CDR3 coding DNA: TGTGCCAGCAGCGTAGCTGCGGGAGTCAGAGATACGCAGTATTTT. The chain carries TRBV9 and TRBJ2-3; 7 bases line up with TRBD2. J lost 5 bases, V lost 0 bases, and 6 bases had no gene match. The germline CDR1 and CDR2 sequences are SGDLS and YYNGEE. The CDR3 totals 15 residues.

V and J are TRBV7-8 and TRBJ1-5; TRBD1 aligns across 7 bases. This CDR3 has 17 amino acids. Trimming at V came to 0 bases and at J to 0 bases, leaving 5 bases not matched to a gene. Germline CDR1 reads SGHVS; CDR2 reads FQNEAQ. The CDR3 region is CASSLAQGGLSNQPQHF. CDR3 sequence (DNA): TGTGCCAGCAGCTTAGCGCAGGGGGGTCTTAGCAATCAGCCCCAGCATTTT.

The chain links TRBV28 to TRBJ2-1; 7 positions agree with TRBD2. V lost 2 bases to trimming and J lost 3 bases; unmatched junction nucleotides: 4. Germline V gives CDR1 MDHEN, CDR2 SYDVKM. The CDR3 covers 15 residues. CDR3 nucleotide sequence: TGTGCCAGCAGTTTAATAACGGGAGGCTACAATGAGCAGTTCTTC. This sequence encodes CASSLITGGYNEQFF.

The chain is built from TRBV30 and TRBJ2-2; possibly TRBD2 for D (7 bases). The CDR3 is 13 residues long. Per germline, CDR1 GTSNPN and CDR2 SVGIG (reference sequence). V was trimmed by 2 bases and J by 6 bases, leaving 10 bases between them. CDR3 in DNA: TGTGCCTGGAGTTGGGGGGGGCCCGGGGAGCTGTTTTTT. Its translation is CAWSWGGPGELFF.

The rearrangement links TRBV5-6 to TRBJ2-5; TRBD2 aligns across 7 bases. The CDR3 covers 16 residues. Germline V lookup: CDR1 SGHDT, CDR2 YYEEEE. V trimming: 0 bases; J trimming: 5 bases; junction bases outside the gene matches: 10. The CDR3 is CASSLGLATIGETQYF. CDR3 in DNA: TGTGCCAGCAGCTTGGGACTAGCCACAATTGGGGAGACCCAGTACTTC.

V and J are TRBV30 and TRBJ2-2; D possibly corresponds to TRBD2 (7 bases). The germline gives CDR1 GTSNPN, CDR2 SVGIG (reference sequence). The CDR3 totals 14 residues. V lost 6 bases, J lost 0 bases, and 11 bases lay in between. This chain's CDR3 is CACSGGANTGELFF. CDR3 bases: TGTGCCTGCTCGGGGGGCGCGAACACCGGGGAGCTGTTTTTT.

This clone was recorded once. The V call is TRBV6-5, the J call TRBJ1-1; D is ambiguous. The V and J ends lost 4 bases and 1 base respectively, with 13 bases between them. This CDR3 contains 15 residues. The germline gives CDR1 MNHEY, CDR2 SVGAGI. CDR3 nucleotides: TGTGCCAGCAGTTCGTCGAGGGCGGCGAACACTGAAGCTTTCTTT. As protein: CASSSSRAANTEAFF.

The chain carries TRBV28 and TRBJ1-2; 9 positions agree with TRBD1. This CDR3 contains 15 residues. Trimming took 3 bases from V and 3 from J; bases not matched to a gene: 5. Germline loops: CDR1 MDHEN, CDR2 SYDVKM. Here the CDR3 reads CASSFPGQGHYGYTF. Written as DNA, the CDR3 is TGTGCCAGCAGTTTCCCGGGACAGGGCCACTATGGCTACACCTTC.

The gene calls are TRBV5-1 and TRBJ2-1; TRBD2 matches at 7 bases. The germline gives CDR1 SGHRS, CDR2 YFSETQ. The CDR3 sequence is 18 residues long. V gave up 4 bases and J gave up 7 bases; unmatched junction bases: 20. The CDR3 DNA follows: TGCGCCAGCAGCCCCTACCTTACCTTGGGCGGGAGAGGGAATGAGCAGTTCTTC. It codes for CASSPYLTLGGRGNEQFF.

The rearrangement links TRBV2 to TRBJ1-5; D call uncertain. The CDR3 extends over 15 amino acids. The V end lost 4 bases, the J end lost 2 bases, and 12 bases lay between the germline ends. The germline V gene has CDR1 SNHLY and CDR2 FYNNEI. CDR3: CASSVGRDGNQPQHF. For the CDR3, the DNA is TGTGCCAGCAGTGTAGGGAGGGATGGCAATCAGCCCCAGCATTTT.

The chain is built from TRBV13 and TRBJ2-1; TRBD1 matches 11 bases. Germline-derived CDR1 and CDR2 are PRHDT and FYEKMQ (reference sequence). V was pared by 5 bases and J by 7 bases, with 10 bases of the junction left unmatched. This CDR3 comprises 16 residues. CDR3 DNA: TGTGCCAGCAGCCCCCAGGGACAGGGGGGAAAAAATGAGCAGTTCTTC. Translated: CASSPQGQGGKNEQFF.

The rearrangement links TRBV21-1 to TRBJ2-4; the table's D gene call, TRBD1, was not cross checked with the DNA. TRBV21-1 is a pseudogene locus. CDR3 length equals 18 residues. The CDR3 DNA is TGTGCCAGCAGTTTCCGGGACAAGGAGGCCGGGGCCAAAAACATTCAGTACTTC. This gives the protein CASSFRDKEAGAKNIQYF.

The J gene is TRBJ2-2, the V gene TRBV6-6; 12 bases are shared with TRBD2. This CDR3 has 15 amino acids. The ends lost 4 bases at V and 5 bases at J; junction bases unmatched: 2. The germline V gene encodes CDR1 MNHNY and CDR2 SVGAGI (reference sequence). In nucleotides, the CDR3 is TGTGCCAGCAGTTTCGGGACTAGCGGGACCGGGGAGCTGTTTTTT. This translates into CASSFGTSGTGELFF.

The rearrangement joins TRBV2 to TRBJ2-5; 14 positions match TRBD2. CDR1 and CDR2 (germline): SNHLY, FYNNEI. The length of the CDR3 is 15 residues. V was clipped by 6 bases and J by 1 base; unmatched bases: 1. The DNA for the CDR3 is TGTGCCAGCAGGGGGACTAGCGGGAGCCAAGAGACCCAGTACTTC. Amino acids: CASRGTSGSQETQYF.

The V gene is TRBV18, the J gene TRBJ2-2, with 7 bases lining up with TRBD2. Germline V gives CDR1 KGHSH, CDR2 LQKENI. CDR3 size: 14 residues. The V and J ends lost 4 bases and 2 bases, in that order; junction bases with no gene match: 1. CDR3 protein: CASSLGLNTGELFF. The CDR3 DNA sequence: TGTGCCAGCTCACTGGGACTAAACACCGGGGAGCTGTTTTTT.

This chain connects TRBV21-1 to TRBJ1-1; the table gives TRBD1 as D, unverified against the DNA. TRBV21-1 counts as a pseudogene. The CDR3 has 16 residues. The CDR3 reads CASSKVEGAQRTEAFF. The CDR3 DNA reads TGTGCCAGCAGCAAAGTTGAGGGGGCGCAAAGAACTGAAGCTTTCTTT.

This chain uses TRBV6-1 with TRBJ2-7, with TRBD2 matching 8 bases. V shed 5 bases and J 2 bases; nucleotides not matched to a gene: 2. The CDR3 contains 13 residues. Germline V CDR1 and CDR2: MNHNS, SASEGT. Here the CDR3 reads CASSTGGTYEQYF. The CDR3 DNA follows: TGTGCCAGCAGTACGGGGGGGACCTACGAGCAGTACTTC.